This entry lists 31 T cell receptor beta chains sequenced from one sample in a study of blood T cell repertoires in COVID-19. Repertoires were generated with immunoSEQ multiplex PCR, while TCRdb's copy carries only in-frame clones and drops some. The sample has more than 150,000 clones; approximately 86% are singletons. Sequencing input: peripheral blood. Receptors originate from a man aged 40-49 years with active or convalescent COVID-19.

V is TRBV4-1 and J is TRBJ1-1; TRBD1 matches at 7 bases. The CDR3 covers 17 residues. Germline V lookup: CDR1 MGHRA, CDR2 YSYEKL. V shed 5 bases, J shed 1 base, and the junction held 13 bases outside the gene matches. CDR3 coding DNA: TGCGCCAGCAGCGACCAACTCCCTGGACAGGAGAACACTGAAGCTTTCTTT. This encodes CASSDQLPGQENTEAFF.

The chain carries TRBV10-3 and TRBJ1-2; D ambiguous. Trimming removed 2 bases from V and 1 base from J, with 8 bases in between. CDR1 ENHRY and CDR2 SYGVKD come from the germline V gene. This CDR3 comprises 14 residues. CDR3 amino acids: CAISELKSNYGYTF. CDR3 sequence (DNA): TGTGCCATCAGTGAGCTAAAAAGTAACTATGGCTACACCTTC.

The J gene is TRBJ2-4, the V gene TRBV6-2 or TRBV6-3, with D unclear. The V gene's germline CDR1 is MNHEY and CDR2 SVGEGT. With 3 bases removed from V and 5 bases from J, the gap between germline ends came to 8 bases. This CDR3 has 13 amino acids. For the CDR3, the DNA is TGTGCCAGCAGTTATGAACACGAAAACATTCAGTACTTC. As protein: CASSYEHENIQYF.

The chain couples TRBV4-3 to TRBJ1-5, with a tentative D call TRBD1 (6 bases). This CDR3 contains 14 residues. Germline V gives CDR1 LGHNA, CDR2 YSLEER. The V gene lost 5 bases and the J gene lost 2 bases, with 10 bases spanning the gap. CDR3 region: CASSFSGGNQPQHF. The CDR3 nucleotides are TGCGCCAGCAGCTTTTCAGGGGGCAATCAGCCCCAGCATTTT.

This clone occurred a few times. This sequence joins TRBV28 and TRBJ1-2; tentatively, D is TRBD1 (6 bases). Trimming pared 2 bases from V and 5 bases from J, leaving 15 bases between. CDR1 is MDHEN and CDR2 is SYDVKM in the germline V gene. The CDR3 sequence is 15 residues long. The CDR3 DNA follows: TGTGCCAGCAGTTTACTAGGCAGGGGATTATATGGCTACACCTTC. Its protein is CASSLLGRGLYGYTF.

V gene TRBV15 combines with J gene TRBJ1-4, with D maybe TRBD1 (5 bases). CDR1 LNHNV and CDR2 YYDKDF come from the germline V gene (reference sequence). The CDR3 consists of 14 residues. V lost 0 bases to trimming and J lost 7 bases, with 9 bases between them. Here the CDR3 reads CATSRDQGGEKLFF. Written as DNA, the CDR3 is TGTGCCACCAGCAGAGATCAGGGAGGTGAAAAACTGTTTTTT.

The chain has TRBV28 and TRBJ1-6, with D possibly being TRBD1 (5 bases). Germline assignment: CDR1 MDHEN and CDR2 SYDVKM. CDR3 size: 17 residues. V was clipped by 8 bases and J by 0 bases, with 17 bases between them. CDR3 sequence (DNA): TGTGCCAGCGGTACAGGAGGGGTGGACTCCTATAATTCACCCCTCCACTTT. Its protein is CASGTGGVDSYNSPLHF.

The chain carries TRBV7-2 and TRBJ1-5; 7 bases are shared with TRBD1. Germline V gene data show CDR1 as SGHTA and CDR2 as FQGNSA. V was pared by 5 bases and J by 4 bases, with 8 bases of the junction left unmatched. The CDR3 covers 15 residues. As DNA, the CDR3 is TGTGCCAGCAGCCCAAGGACAGGAGTTAATCAGCCCCAGCATTTT. It codes for CASSPRTGVNQPQHF.

This clone occurred a few times. This chain connects TRBV4-1 to TRBJ1-6; 8 nucleotides agree with TRBD1. J lost 6 bases, V lost 3 bases, and 10 bases had no gene match. This CDR3 is 17 amino acids long. CDR1 is MGHRA and CDR2 is YSYEKL in the germline V gene. CDR3 bases: TGCGCCAGCAGCCAGCCGGACAGGGTGATTGGTAATTCACCCCTCCACTTT. Translating gives CASSQPDRVIGNSPLHF.

The chain employs TRBV19 and TRBJ2-3, with TRBD2 matching 10 bases. Germline CDR1 reads LNHDA; CDR2 reads SQIVND (reference sequence). V was pared by 6 bases and J by 4 bases, with 10 bases of the junction left unmatched. This CDR3 is 16 amino acids long. The CDR3 reads CASSTSSGGRADTQYF. The CDR3 DNA follows: TGTGCCAGTAGCACTTCTAGCGGGGGCCGGGCAGATACGCAGTATTTT.

This chain connects TRBV28 to TRBJ2-3; D unresolved. The V gene's germline CDR1 is MDHEN and CDR2 SYDVKM. CDR3 length equals 11 residues. V lost 3 bases to trimming and J lost 6 bases, with 4 bases between them. The CDR3 DNA sequence: TGTGCCAGCAGTTTTGCGGATACGCAGTATTTT. Amino acids: CASSFADTQYF.

V is TRBV7-9 and J is TRBJ1-1; the D is unclear. The CDR3 runs to 12 residues. CDR1 is SEHNR, CDR2 FQNEAQ, per germline (reference sequence). V shed 8 bases and J shed 0 bases, with 7 bases lying between them. CDR3 amino acids: CASVELNTEAFF. CDR3 in DNA: TGTGCCAGCGTGGAGCTGAACACTGAAGCTTTCTTT. Full variable domain (remainder filled in from reference TRBV7-9 and TRBJ1-1): DTGVSQNPRHKITKRGQNVTFRCDPISEHNRLYWYRQTLGQGPEFLTYFQNEAQLEKSRLLSDRFSAERPKGSFSTLEIQRTEQGDSAMYLCASVELNTEAFFGQGTRLTVV.

This clone was recorded only once. The chain recombines TRBV4-2 with TRBJ2-2; no definite D call. Germline V gene sequence: CDR1 LGHNA, CDR2 YNFKEQ. The CDR3 sequence is 16 residues long. V dropped 0 bases and J dropped 0 bases, with 8 bases sitting between them. CDR3 protein: CASSQDGYSNTGELFF. Here the CDR3 DNA reads TGTGCCAGCAGCCAAGACGGGTACTCGAACACCGGGGAGCTGTTTTTT.

The gene calls are TRBV2 and TRBJ1-4; 8 positions agree with TRBD1. The junction had 7 bases not matched to a gene; V was cut back by 6 bases and J by 7 bases. Germline CDR1 is SNHLY and CDR2 is FYNNEI. The CDR3 totals 14 residues. The DNA of the CDR3 is TGTGCCAGCAGAGACCGGACAGGGATTGAAAAACTGTTTTTT. Protein sequence: CASRDRTGIEKLFF.

The CDR3 DNA reads as TGTGCCAGCAGCTTAGTTCCGTCTAATGATTCACCCCTCCACTTT. Amino acids: CASSLVPSNDSPLHF. The genes are TRBV7-9 and TRBJ1-6; no clear D gene. CDR3 length equals 15 residues. Germline CDR1 reads SEHNR; CDR2 reads FQNEAQ (reference sequence). Trimming removed 1 base at V and 8 bases at J, with 12 bases between.

The chain uses TRBV18 and TRBJ1-4, with 8 bases that match TRBD1. The junction had 3 bases not matched to a gene; V was cut back by 5 bases and J by 4 bases. Germline V lookup: CDR1 KGHSH, CDR2 LQKENI. The CDR3 is 14 residues long. The CDR3 DNA follows: TGTGCCAGCTCAAACGACAGGGGTAATGAAAAACTGTTTTTT. As protein: CASSNDRGNEKLFF. Based on the CDR3 plus reference TRBV18 and TRBJ1-4, the full variable domain is NAGVMQNPRHLVRRRGQEARLRCSPMKGHSHVYWYRQLPEEGLKFMVYLQKENIIDESGMPKERFSAEFPKEGPSILRIQQVVRGDSAAYFCASSNDRGNEKLFFGSGTQLSVL.

The chain has TRBV10-3 and TRBJ1-1; a weak D match, TRBD1 (5 bases). This CDR3 region has 13 residues. Germline assignment: CDR1 ENHRY and CDR2 SYGVKD. V shed 6 bases and J shed 2 bases, with 10 bases lying between them. The CDR3 coding sequence is TGTGCCATCAGCTCGGGGGTAAACACTGAAGCTTTCTTT. Translated: CAISSGVNTEAFF.

The CDR3, as DNA: TGTGCCAGCACCATTCAGGCTAACTATGGCTACACCTTC. This translates into CASTIQANYGYTF. The chain joins TRBV6-5 to TRBJ1-2; D is unclear. The CDR3 is 13 residues long. Germline V gives CDR1 MNHEY, CDR2 SVGAGI. V was trimmed by 7 bases and J by 0 bases, leaving 9 bases between them.

The gene calls are TRBV5-6 and TRBJ1-6, with D perhaps matching TRBD1 (5 bases). Trimming cost V 0 bases and J 5 bases, with 12 bases left between them. The CDR3 has 16 amino acids. In germline, CDR1 is SGHDT, CDR2 YYEEEE. The CDR3 DNA reads as TGTGCCAGCAGCTTGGCGCGGGACGAGGATAATTCACCCCTCCACTTT. This gives the protein CASSLARDEDNSPLHF.

The chain links TRBV5-4 to TRBJ1-6; maybe TRBD1 (6 bases). CDR1 and CDR2 (germline): SGHNT, YYREEE (reference sequence). The germline V and J ends were trimmed by 4 bases and 9 bases, with 8 bases remaining between them. The CDR3 is 12 residues long. In nucleotides, the CDR3 is TGTGCCAGCAGCAGGGGGTCTTCACCCCTCCACTTT. Translated, it gives CASSRGSSPLHF.

The V and J genes are TRBV3-1 (or the pseudogene TRBV3-2) and TRBJ1-3; D is possibly TRBD1 (6 bases). Trimming shortened V by 8 bases and J by 2 bases, and 16 bases separated the two germline ends. CDR3 length equals 15 residues. Germline CDR1 and CDR2: LGHDT and YNNKEL (reference sequence). The CDR3 sequence is CASGIRGSTGNTIYF. CDR3 sequence (DNA): TGTGCCAGCGGGATCAGGGGATCCACTGGAAACACCATATATTTT.

The chain carries TRBV15 and TRBJ1-4; D gene ambiguous. V lost 5 bases, J lost 4 bases, and 5 bases lay in between. The CDR3 has 12 amino acids. CDR1 LNHNV and CDR2 YYDKDF come from the germline V gene (reference sequence). The CDR3 bases are TGTGCCACCAGCTCCGTTAATGAAAAACTGTTTTTT. Translated: CATSSVNEKLFF.

The CDR3 reads CASSPGASNQPQHF. The CDR3 DNA reads as TGTGCCAGCAGCCCCGGTGCCTCTAATCAGCCCCAGCATTTT. The chain employs TRBV7-9 and TRBJ1-5; no firm D call. V lost 5 bases and J 4 bases, leaving 12 bases between the germline ends. CDR1 SEHNR and CDR2 FQNEAQ come from the germline V gene (reference sequence). This CDR3 region has 14 residues. Based on the CDR3 plus reference TRBV7-9 and TRBJ1-5, the full variable domain is DTGVSQNPRHKITKRGQNVTFRCDPISEHNRLYWYRQTLGQGPEFLTYFQNEAQLEKSRLLSDRFSAERPKGSFSTLEIQRTEQGDSAMYLCASSPGASNQPQHFGDGTRLSIL.

There are a few counts of this clone. J is TRBJ1-1 and V is TRBV5-3; possible D gene TRBD1, 6 bases. TRBV5-3 is given ORF status, its function remaining uncertain. The CDR3 extends over 17 amino acids. Trimming took off 0 bases at V and 5 bases at J, with 20 bases between the two ends. The DNA of the CDR3 is TGTGCCAGAAGCTTGGAATTTTCAGGGGCAGTCGAAACTGAAGCTTTCTTT. This translates into CARSLEFSGAVETEAFF.

The V and J genes are TRBV10-3 and TRBJ1-4; possibly TRBD1 for D (5 bases). The V gene's germline CDR1 is ENHRY and CDR2 SYGVKD. The CDR3 contains 14 residues. Trimming removed 2 bases from V and 8 bases from J, with 12 bases in between. The CDR3 region has the DNA TGTGCCATCAGTGAGGGTCAGGGAATCGAAAAACTGTTTTTT. Its translation: CAISEGQGIEKLFF.

The rearrangement links TRBV5-1 to TRBJ2-3, with a possible D match to TRBD1 (6 bases). CDR1 is SGHRS and CDR2 is YFSETQ in the germline V gene. The CDR3 totals 14 residues. The V and J ends lost 4 bases and 2 bases respectively, with 11 bases between them. CDR3 in amino acids: CASSLGTPTDTQYF. Written as DNA, the CDR3 is TGCGCCAGCAGCCTGGGGACACCCACAGATACGCAGTATTTT. The full variable domain, completed using reference TRBV5-1 and TRBJ2-3, is KAGVTQTPRYLIKTRGQQVTLSCSPISGHRSVSWYQQTPGQGLQFLFEYFSETQRNKGNFPGRFSGRQFSNSRSEMNVSTLELGDSALYLCASSLGTPTDTQYFGPGTRLTVL.

V and J are TRBV5-1 and TRBJ2-2; tentative D call: TRBD1 (5 bases). CDR3 length: 15 amino acids. Trimming removed 0 bases at V and 4 bases at J, with 10 bases between. CDR1 SGHRS and CDR2 YFSETQ come from the germline V gene. This chain's CDR3 is CASSLGSGLTGELFF. CDR3 sequence (DNA): TGCGCCAGCAGCTTGGGGTCAGGGCTCACCGGGGAGCTGTTTTTT. Supplemented by reference TRBV5-1 and TRBJ2-2, the full variable domain reads KAGVTQTPRYLIKTRGQQVTLSCSPISGHRSVSWYQQTPGQGLQFLFEYFSETQRNKGNFPGRFSGRQFSNSRSEMNVSTLELGDSALYLCASSLGSGLTGELFFGEGSRLTVL.

The chain employs TRBV2 and TRBJ1-1; TRBD1 aligns across 7 bases. Germline V CDR1 and CDR2: SNHLY, FYNNEI. The CDR3 is 14 amino acids. V shed 7 bases, J shed 1 base, and the junction held 6 bases outside the gene matches. CDR3 DNA sequence: TGTGCCAGCATTGGGCAGGGGGGGAACACTGAAGCTTTCTTT. It is translated as CASIGQGGNTEAFF.

The V call is TRBV28, the J call TRBJ2-3; 11 bases align to TRBD1. V lost 5 bases and J lost 7; bases outside the gene matches: 5. Germline CDR1 is MDHEN and CDR2 is SYDVKM. The CDR3 contains 14 residues. CDR3 sequence: CASSGQGASYTQYF. The CDR3 DNA sequence: TGTGCCAGCAGTGGACAGGGGGCGTCTTATACGCAGTATTTT. The whole variable domain, remainder taken from reference TRBV28 and TRBJ2-3, is DVKVTQSSRYLVKRTGEKVFLECVQDMDHENMFWYRQDPGLGLRLIYFSYDVKMKEKGDIPEGYSVSREKKERFSLILESASTNQTSMYLCASSGQGASYTQYFGPGTRLTVL.

The genes are TRBV4-1 and TRBJ2-5; weak D call: TRBD2 (6 bases). The CDR3 totals 13 residues. V shed 3 bases and J shed 2 bases, with 7 bases lying between them. Germline loops: CDR1 MGHRA, CDR2 YSYEKL. The CDR3 here is CASSQSGQETQYF. The CDR3 nucleotides read TGCGCCAGCAGCCAGAGCGGGCAAGAGACCCAGTACTTC.

The chain carries TRBV6-5 and TRBJ1-6; 8 bases fit TRBD1. J was trimmed by 9 bases and V by 5 bases; bases with no gene match: 9. From germline, CDR1 is MNHEY and CDR2 SVGAGI. The CDR3 length is 15 residues. The CDR3 DNA reads TGTGCCAGCAGTCAACGGACAGGGTTTAGTTCACCCCTCCACTTT. It is translated as CASSQRTGFSSPLHF.